The rows below give T cell receptor beta chains drawn from one sample of a study of early T cells in non-severe SARS-CoV-2 infection. TCRdb reanalysed the 5' RACE reads using MiXCR and keeps one entry per CDR3 protein. The repertoire holds nearly 70,000 distinct CDR3 sequences, with 4.6% as singletons. The sequences come from whole blood, collected at baseline. The receptors derive from an adult who was a healthcare worker with PCR-confirmed SARS-CoV-2 infection or an uninfected control (not recorded which). The donor label of this sample is uncertain. The CDR3 runs from the conserved cysteine through the conserved F or W.

J,V,CDR3
TRBJ1-1,TRBV7-2,CASSPRPGQGRTEAFF
TRBJ2-5,TRBV6-6,CASSPTSGGATFSLETQYF
TRBJ2-6,TRBV25-1,CASSEDRGSSSGANVLTF
TRBJ2-7,TRBV7-8,CASSFYDRGEQYF
TRBJ1-2,TRBV7-2,CASSLEAGGATGYTF
TRBJ2-4,TRBV27,CASSFSYLLAKNIQYF
TRBJ1-1,TRBV9,CASTRQTNTEAFF
TRBJ1-1,TRBV10-3,CAISEWGLDTEAFF
TRBJ2-5,TRBV5-1,CASSPRQPETQYF
TRBJ1-2,TRBV6-2/TRBV6-3,CASEGQGVFIYGYTF
TRBJ1-4,TRBV18,CASSRGQDEKLFF
TRBJ1-2,TRBV6-5,CASGFRPDREGYGYTF